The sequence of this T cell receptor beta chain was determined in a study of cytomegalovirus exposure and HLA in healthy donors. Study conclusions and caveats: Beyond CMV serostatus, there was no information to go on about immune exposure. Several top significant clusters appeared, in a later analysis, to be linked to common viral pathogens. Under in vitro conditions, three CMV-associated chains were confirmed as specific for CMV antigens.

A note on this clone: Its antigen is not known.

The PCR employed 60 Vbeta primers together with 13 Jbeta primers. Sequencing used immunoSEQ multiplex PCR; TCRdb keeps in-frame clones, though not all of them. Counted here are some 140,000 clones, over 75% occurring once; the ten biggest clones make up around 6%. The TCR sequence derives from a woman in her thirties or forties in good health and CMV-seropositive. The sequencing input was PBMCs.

For the CDR3, the DNA is TGTGCCTGGAGTGGGGCAGGGGGTGGTCAGCCCCAGCATTTT. It codes for CAWSGAGGGQPQHF. The chain recombines TRBV30 with TRBJ1-5; TRBD1 agrees at 7 bases. The CDR3 consists of 14 residues. Germline V lookup: CDR1 GTSNPN, CDR2 SVGIG (reference sequence). V was pared by 1 base and J by 6 bases, with 6 bases of the junction left unmatched.